Shown below are 14 T cell receptor beta chains from a single sample sequenced in a study of control samples from healthy donors and cancer patients (dated by TCRdb to about 2020). Receptors were amplified or captured by the immunoSEQ multiplex PCR assay. Entries here come from immuneACCESS through TCRdb and include only in-frame sequences with V and J called. Some clones fail to appear in such tables; in the studies checked, an unresolved V gene covers under half of the shortfall, and the cause of the remainder is unknown. Recorded for this sample are around 110,000 clones; around nine tenths of them occurred a single time. About 2.5% of the sample comes from the top ten. Sequenced material: blood. Receptors originate from a woman in her sixties or seventies in good health.

The rearrangement links TRBV4-2 to TRBJ1-4, with D tentatively TRBD1 (6 bases). The V end was cut by 0 bases, the J end by 8 bases, with 19 bases between. The germline V gene encodes CDR1 LGHNA and CDR2 YNFKEQ. This CDR3 is 17 amino acids long. The CDR3 sequence is CASSQDPQGSLREKLFF. CDR3 DNA sequence: TGTGCCAGCAGCCAAGATCCCCAGGGGTCCCTTAGAGAAAAACTGTTTTTT.

In its sample, this clone was seen once. This chain links TRBV24-1 with TRBJ1-1; no clear D. Germline V lookup: CDR1 KGHDR, CDR2 SFDVKD. The CDR3 contains 13 residues. V shed 6 bases and J shed 2 bases, with 9 bases lying between them. CDR3: CATSFTDNTEAFF. DNA for the CDR3: TGTGCCACCAGTTTCACCGATAACACTGAAGCTTTCTTT.

The rearrangement links TRBV7-6 to TRBJ2-7; TRBD1 agrees at 10 bases. Germline loops: CDR1 SGHVS, CDR2 FNYEAQ. The CDR3 is made up of 14 amino acids. After removal of 5 bases from V and 2 bases from J, the junction contained 3 bases not matched to a gene. The CDR3 DNA sequence: TGTGCCAGCAGCCCCGGACAGGGGGCCTACGAGCAGTACTTC. It codes for CASSPGQGAYEQYF.

The chain couples TRBV3-1 (or the pseudogene TRBV3-2) to TRBJ1-4; TRBD1 is a possible D gene (6 bases). The CDR3 is made up of 16 amino acids. Germline V gene data show CDR1 as LGHDT and CDR2 as YNNKEL (reference sequence). Trimming took off 4 bases at V and 2 bases at J, with 14 bases between the two ends. The CDR3 DNA reads as TGTGCCAGCAGCCTCCGACAGGCTCTGACTAATGAAAAACTGTTTTTT. Protein sequence: CASSLRQALTNEKLFF.

This clone came up once. The V gene is TRBV11-1, the J gene TRBJ2-3; tentatively, D is TRBD2 (5 bases). Trimming removed 6 bases at V and 1 base at J, with 8 bases between. Looked up from germline, CDR1 is SGHAT and CDR2 is FQDESV (reference sequence). The CDR3 extends over 13 amino acids. CDR3: CASSVGGTDTQYF. CDR3 sequence (DNA): TGTGCCAGCAGTGTCGGGGGCACAGATACGCAGTATTTT.

The chain's CDR3 is CASNRGGAYGYTF. CDR3 DNA sequence: TGTGCCAGCAATCGCGGGGGGGCCTATGGCTACACCTTC. V is TRBV25-1 and J is TRBJ1-2, with D perhaps TRBD1 (6 bases). Germline V gene lookup returns CDR1 MGHDK and CDR2 SYGVNS. Deletions cut 7 bases from V and 4 bases from J, with 13 bases between. The CDR3 is 13 amino acids.

The gene calls are TRBV28 and TRBJ2-7, with 9 bases matching TRBD1. V lost 3 bases and J lost 6; bases outside the gene matches: 6. CDR1 is MDHEN and CDR2 is SYDVKM in the germline V gene. This CDR3 has 14 amino acids. This CDR3 reads CASSLGQGGSEQYF. CDR3 nucleotide sequence: TGTGCCAGCAGTTTGGGACAGGGTGGTAGCGAGCAGTACTTC.

The chain links TRBV6-5 to TRBJ1-1, with D unclear. The germline CDR1 and CDR2 sequences are MNHEY and SVGAGI. There are 12 residues in the CDR3. The V end was cut by 6 bases, the J end by 5 bases, with 10 bases between. The CDR3, as DNA: TGTGCCAGCAGAACGGGCGGTACTGAAGCTTTCTTT. Its translation is CASRTGGTEAFF.

The genes are TRBV19 and TRBJ1-5; 9 bases align to TRBD1. The J segment lost 7 bases and the V segment lost 5 bases, leaving 12 bases of the junction unmatched. This CDR3 is 16 amino acids long. Germline CDR1 reads LNHDA; CDR2 reads SQIVND (reference sequence). Here the CDR3 DNA reads TGTGCCAGTAGTTCGCGTCGACAGGGGGTAGGCCAGCCCCAGCATTTT. Encoded protein: CASSSRRQGVGQPQHF.

The gene calls are TRBV2 and TRBJ2-3; the D is unclear. The CDR3 loop spans 14 amino acids. Germline V gene sequence: CDR1 SNHLY, CDR2 FYNNEI. Trimming took 4 bases from V and 0 from J, leaving 8 bases between them. The CDR3, as DNA: TGTGCCAGCAGTGGGGGAATGAGCACAGATACGCAGTATTTT. Translated: CASSGGMSTDTQYF.

This chain links TRBV14 with TRBJ1-5; 7 bases match TRBD1. This CDR3 spans 13 amino acids. With V trimmed by 3 bases and J by 6 bases, 2 bases remained unmatched. Germline V gives CDR1 SGHDN, CDR2 FVKESK. The CDR3 region is CASSQGQFQPQHF. CDR3 nucleotide sequence: TGTGCCAGCAGCCAGGGACAGTTTCAGCCCCAGCATTTT.

V usage is TRBV5-1 and J usage is TRBJ1-6; possibly TRBD1 for D (5 bases). The V gene's germline CDR1 is SGHRS and CDR2 YFSETQ. Trimming took 4 bases from V and 8 from J, leaving 16 bases between them. The CDR3 runs 15 residues. The CDR3 nucleotides are TGCGCCAGCAGCCGGAGGCAGGGAAGTGATTCACCCCTCCACTTT. Translation: CASSRRQGSDSPLHF. The variable domain in full, with the rest retrieved from reference TRBV5-1 and TRBJ1-6, is KAGVTQTPRYLIKTRGQQVTLSCSPISGHRSVSWYQQTPGQGLQFLFEYFSETQRNKGNFPGRFSGRQFSNSRSEMNVSTLELGDSALYLCASSRRQGSDSPLHFGNGTRLTVT.

This chain joins TRBV5-1 and TRBJ2-7, with 7 bases matching TRBD1. V dropped 0 bases and J dropped 3; count of bases not matched to a gene: 6. Per the germline V gene, CDR1 is SGHRS and CDR2 is YFSETQ. CDR3 length equals 15 residues. The CDR3 nucleotides are TGCGCCAGCAGCTTGGGATGGCAGGGGGACTACGAGCAGTACTTC. The encoded protein is CASSLGWQGDYEQYF. Based on the CDR3 plus reference TRBV5-1 and TRBJ2-7, the full variable domain is KAGVTQTPRYLIKTRGQQVTLSCSPISGHRSVSWYQQTPGQGLQFLFEYFSETQRNKGNFPGRFSGRQFSNSRSEMNVSTLELGDSALYLCASSLGWQGDYEQYFGPGTRLTVT.

The chain has TRBV7-2 and TRBJ1-5; D might be TRBD1 (5 bases). In germline, CDR1 is SGHTA, CDR2 FQGNSA. V dropped 5 bases and J dropped 7 bases, with 9 bases sitting between them. CDR3 size: 12 residues. The CDR3 DNA sequence: TGTGCCAGCAGCCTAACAGGACAGCCCCAGCATTTT. This translates into CASSLTGQPQHF. The variable domain in full, with the rest retrieved from reference TRBV7-2 and TRBJ1-5, is GAGVSQSPSNKVTEKGKDVELRCDPISGHTALYWYRQSLGQGLEFLIYFQGNSAPDKSGLPSDRFSAERTGGSVSTLTIQRTQQEDSAVYLCASSLTGQPQHFGDGTRLSIL.